Listed below are T cell receptor beta chains from one sample, sequenced in a study of T cell responses to AZD1222 COVID-19 vaccine. The assay was immunoSEQ multiplex PCR, and TCRdb's table has in-frame clones only and misses some. The repertoire consists of 120,000 to 150,000 clones, with about nine tenths occurring once and the leading ten covering over 3.5%. Material: peripheral blood, obtained on day 0 of AZD1222 vaccination. The receptors come from an adult in good health. The CDR3 runs from the conserved cysteine through the conserved F or W. A D gene is named only where the DNA matches it firmly. A row's size may be missing; if present it is once, few, many or a size class.

j_call	d_call	v_call	clone_size	cdr3_nt	cdr3_aa
TRBJ2-1	.	TRBV3-1/TRBV3-2	.	TGTGCCAGCAGCCGGGGAAACGGGGGGCTTAGCTCCTACAATGAGCAGTTCTTC	CASSRGNGGLSSYNEQFF
TRBJ1-5	.	TRBV2	.	TGTGCCAGCAGTGAATTTGGGGGCAGATTTAGCAATCAGCCCCAGCATTTT	CASSEFGGRFSNQPQHF
TRBJ2-7	TRBD2	TRBV30	once	TGTGCCTGGAGTGGAGGCGGGGGGGCCTTGATGTACGAGCAGTACTTC	CAWSGGGGALMYEQYF
TRBJ2-3	TRBD2	TRBV5-1	.	TGCGCCCCTGATTTGGGGGGGAGGGGCACAGATACGCAGTATTTT	CAPDLGGRGTDTQYF
TRBJ1-5	.	TRBV5-6	.	TGTGCCAGCAGCTTCCAGGGTTCCCATCAGCCCCAGCATTTT	CASSFQGSHQPQHF
TRBJ1-5	.	TRBV3-1/TRBV3-2	.	TGTGCCAGCAGCCTCCGACGCGATCAGCCCCAGCATTTT	CASSLRRDQPQHF
TRBJ2-3	TRBD2	TRBV6-4	few	TGTGCCAGCAGTGGACTAGCGGGGGCAGATACGCAGTATTTT	CASSGLAGADTQYF
TRBJ2-1	TRBD2	TRBV15	.	TGTGCCACCAGCAGAGATGAACTAGCGGGCGTTCCGTGGTATGAGCAGTTCTTC	CATSRDELAGVPWYEQFF
TRBJ1-1	.	TRBV6-5	once	TGTGCCAGCAGTCCAAGGACGGTGAATACTGAAGCTTTCTTT	CASSPRTVNTEAFF
TRBJ1-5	.	TRBV2	.	TGTGCCAGCAGTCAGGACACAAGAGGCTATCAGCCCCAGCATTTT	CASSQDTRGYQPQHF
TRBJ1-2	.	TRBV30	.	TGTGCCTGGAGTGTAGAGTGGGCAGTTCAAGGCTACACCTTC	CAWSVEWAVQGYTF